The T cell receptor (beta chain) under discussion was sequenced for a study of blood T cell repertoires in COVID-19. Background on the study: The cDNA or gDNA used as material had been derived from T cells, B-cell-depleted T cells, or PBMCs.

This clone appeared a single time. CDR1 is SGHRS, CDR2 YFSETQ, per germline. This CDR3 comprises 15 residues. V lost 0 bases and J lost 6, with 12 bases in between. The repertoire was sequenced with immunoSEQ multiplex PCR; TCRdb's copy has only in-frame clones and lacks some. The sample consists of about 280,000 clones, almost 85% of them appearing once. Material: peripheral blood. The chain is built from TRBV5-1 and TRBJ2-2, with D unclear. The TCR was taken from a man between 50 and 59 years old with active or convalescent COVID-19. In DNA, the CDR3 is TGCGCCAGCAGCTTGGCCGTGTTAGTCTCCGGGGAGCTGTTTTTT. This sequence encodes CASSLAVLVSGELFF.